The source of this T cell receptor (beta chain) is a study of blood T cell repertoires in COVID-19. Study background: T cells, B-cell-depleted T cells, or PBMCs supplied cDNA or gDNA.

Under the authors' procedure: Estimation of nucleated cell counts relied on the amplification of reference gene primers. TCRdb's table, derived via immunoSEQ multiplex PCR, lists solely in-frame clones and lacks some. The V and J calls and clone size come from that table; D and trimming were worked out from the DNA. Of a few hundred thousand clones in the sample, roughly four fifths were seen once. Seattle cases were enrolled at active infection and followed longitudinally. Trimming took off 1 base at V and 6 bases at J, with 15 bases between the two ends. The CDR3 is made up of 15 amino acids. Germline V gene data show CDR1 as MGHRA and CDR2 as YSYEKL.

Sequenced material: peripheral blood. The chain carries TRBV4-1 and TRBJ1-1; D is perhaps TRBD1 (6 bases). This TCR came from an elderly woman with COVID-19, enrolled during active disease. The CDR3 DNA follows: TGCGCCAGCAGCCAAGTTAACAGGGTCGGCCCTGAAGCTTTCTTT. Translating gives CASSQVNRVGPEAFF.